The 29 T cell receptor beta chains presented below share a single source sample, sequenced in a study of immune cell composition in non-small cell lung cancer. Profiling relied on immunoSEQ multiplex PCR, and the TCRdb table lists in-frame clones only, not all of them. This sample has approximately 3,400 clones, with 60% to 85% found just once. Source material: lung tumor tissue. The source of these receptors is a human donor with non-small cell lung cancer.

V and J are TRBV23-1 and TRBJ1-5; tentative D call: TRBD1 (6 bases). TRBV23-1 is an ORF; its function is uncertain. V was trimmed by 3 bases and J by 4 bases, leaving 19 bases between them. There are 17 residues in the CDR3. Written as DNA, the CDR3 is TGCGCCAGCAGTCACGAGAAACAGGGAAATCGTAATCAGCCCCAGCATTTT. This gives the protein CASSHEKQGNRNQPQHF.

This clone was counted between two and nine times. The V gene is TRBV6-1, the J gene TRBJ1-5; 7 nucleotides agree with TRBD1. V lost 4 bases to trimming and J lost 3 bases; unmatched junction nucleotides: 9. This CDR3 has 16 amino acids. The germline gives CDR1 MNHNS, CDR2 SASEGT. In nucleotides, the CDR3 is TGTGCCAGCAGTGTGCGCCGGGGACAGAACAATCAGCCCCAGCATTTT. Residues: CASSVRRGQNNQPQHF.

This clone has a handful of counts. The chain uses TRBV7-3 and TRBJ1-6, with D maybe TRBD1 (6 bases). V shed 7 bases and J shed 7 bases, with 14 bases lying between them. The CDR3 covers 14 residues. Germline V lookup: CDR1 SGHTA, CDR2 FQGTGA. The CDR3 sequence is CASKKGDINSPLHF. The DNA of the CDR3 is TGTGCCAGCAAAAAAGGGGACATCAATTCACCCCTCCACTTT.

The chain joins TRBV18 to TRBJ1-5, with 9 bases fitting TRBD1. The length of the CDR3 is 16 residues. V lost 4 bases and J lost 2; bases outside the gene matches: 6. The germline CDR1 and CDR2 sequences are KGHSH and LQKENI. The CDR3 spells CASSLTRTGGNQPQHF. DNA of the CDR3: TGTGCCAGCTCACTAACGCGGACAGGGGGCAATCAGCCCCAGCATTTT.

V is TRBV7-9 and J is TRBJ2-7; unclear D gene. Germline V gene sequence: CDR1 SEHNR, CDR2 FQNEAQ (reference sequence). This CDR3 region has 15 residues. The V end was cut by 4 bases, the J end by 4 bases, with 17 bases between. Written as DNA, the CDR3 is TGTGCCAGCAGCTCGTATCTAGGCGGCGGATACGAGCAGTACTTC. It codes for CASSSYLGGGYEQYF.

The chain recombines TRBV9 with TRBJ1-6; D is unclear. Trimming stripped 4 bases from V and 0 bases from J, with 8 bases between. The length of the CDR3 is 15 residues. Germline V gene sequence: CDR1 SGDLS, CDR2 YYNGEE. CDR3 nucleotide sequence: TGTGCCAGCAGCCCGGAGAGCTCCTATAATTCACCCCTCCACTTT. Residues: CASSPESSYNSPLHF.

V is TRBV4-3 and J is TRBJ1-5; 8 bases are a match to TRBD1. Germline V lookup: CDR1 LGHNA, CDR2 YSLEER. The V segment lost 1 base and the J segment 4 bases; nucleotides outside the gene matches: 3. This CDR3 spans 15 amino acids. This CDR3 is CASSQGTGSNQPQHF. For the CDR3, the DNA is TGCGCCAGCAGCCAAGGGACAGGGAGTAATCAGCCCCAGCATTTT.

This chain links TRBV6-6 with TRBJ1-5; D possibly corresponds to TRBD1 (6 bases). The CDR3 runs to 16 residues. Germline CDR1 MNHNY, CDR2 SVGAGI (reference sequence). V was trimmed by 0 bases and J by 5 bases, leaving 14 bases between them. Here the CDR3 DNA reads TGTGCCAGCAGTTACTCGATGGGGGCCCGGGATCAGCCCCAGCATTTT. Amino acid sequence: CASSYSMGARDQPQHF.

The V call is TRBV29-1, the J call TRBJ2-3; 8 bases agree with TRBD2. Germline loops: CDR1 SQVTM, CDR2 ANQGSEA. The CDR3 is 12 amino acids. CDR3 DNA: TGCATGAGCGGGGGAGCCACAGATACGCAGTATTTT. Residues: CMSGGATDTQYF.

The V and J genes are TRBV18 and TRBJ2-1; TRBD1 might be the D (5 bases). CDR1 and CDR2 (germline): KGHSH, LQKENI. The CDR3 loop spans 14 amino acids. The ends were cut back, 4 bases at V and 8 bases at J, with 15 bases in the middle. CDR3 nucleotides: TGTGCCAGCTCACAACGGACAACGGACGATGAGCAGTTCTTC. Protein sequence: CASSQRTTDDEQFF.

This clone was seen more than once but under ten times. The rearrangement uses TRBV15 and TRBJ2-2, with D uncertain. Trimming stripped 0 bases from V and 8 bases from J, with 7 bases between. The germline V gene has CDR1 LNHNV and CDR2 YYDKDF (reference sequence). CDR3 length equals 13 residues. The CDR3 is CATSRDFRGELFF. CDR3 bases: TGTGCCACCAGCAGAGATTTCAGGGGGGAGCTGTTTTTT.

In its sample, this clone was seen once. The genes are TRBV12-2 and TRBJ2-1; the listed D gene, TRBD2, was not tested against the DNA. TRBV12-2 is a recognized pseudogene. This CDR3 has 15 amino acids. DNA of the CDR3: TGTGCAAGTCGCCCAGTGGCGGGGGGCCCTTATGAGCAGTTCTTC. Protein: CASRPVAGGPYEQFF.

The CDR3 loop is CASSLTLAGGHDEQFF. In DNA form, the CDR3 reads TGCGCCAGCAGCTTGACCCTAGCGGGGGGGCATGATGAGCAGTTCTTC. The chain links TRBV5-1 to TRBJ2-1; 12 nucleotides line up with TRBD2. The CDR3 is 16 amino acids. After removal of 1 base from V and 8 bases from J, the junction contained 7 bases not matched to a gene. Germline loops: CDR1 SGHRS, CDR2 YFSETQ.

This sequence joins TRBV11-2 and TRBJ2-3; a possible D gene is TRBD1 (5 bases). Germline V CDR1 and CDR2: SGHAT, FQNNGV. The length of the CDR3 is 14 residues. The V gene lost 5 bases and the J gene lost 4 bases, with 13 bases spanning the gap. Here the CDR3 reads CASSPVGRADTQYF. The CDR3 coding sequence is TGTGCCAGCAGCCCCGTAGGCAGGGCAGATACGCAGTATTTT.

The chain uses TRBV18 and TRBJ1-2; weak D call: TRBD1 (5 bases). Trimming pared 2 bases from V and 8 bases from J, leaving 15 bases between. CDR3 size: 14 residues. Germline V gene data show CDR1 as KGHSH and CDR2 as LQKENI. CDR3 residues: CASSPTARDNGYTF. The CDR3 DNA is TGTGCCAGCTCACCAACGGCCAGGGATAACGGCTACACCTTC.

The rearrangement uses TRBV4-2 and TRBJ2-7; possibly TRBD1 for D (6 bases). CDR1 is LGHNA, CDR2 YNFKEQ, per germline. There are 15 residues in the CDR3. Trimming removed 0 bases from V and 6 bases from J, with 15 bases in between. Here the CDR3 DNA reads TGTGCCAGCAGCCAAGAATGGGGGCTGAAGAGCGAGCAGTACTTC. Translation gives CASSQEWGLKSEQYF.

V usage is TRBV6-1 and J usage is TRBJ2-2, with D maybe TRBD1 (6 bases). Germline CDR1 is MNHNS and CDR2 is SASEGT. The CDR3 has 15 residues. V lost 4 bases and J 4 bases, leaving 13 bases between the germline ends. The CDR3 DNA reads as TGTGCCAGCAGTGCGAGGACAGACGCCACCGGGGAGCTGTTTTTT. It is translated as CASSARTDATGELFF.

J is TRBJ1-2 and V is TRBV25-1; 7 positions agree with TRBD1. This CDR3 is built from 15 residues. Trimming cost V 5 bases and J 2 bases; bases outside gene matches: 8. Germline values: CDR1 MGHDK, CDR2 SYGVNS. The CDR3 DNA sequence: TGTGCCAGCAGTAATAACAGGGGAGGAAACTATGGCTACACCTTC. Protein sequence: CASSNNRGGNYGYTF.

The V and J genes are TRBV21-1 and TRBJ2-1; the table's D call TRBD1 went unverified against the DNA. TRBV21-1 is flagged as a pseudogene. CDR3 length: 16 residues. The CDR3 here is CASSKLGDRVYNEQFF. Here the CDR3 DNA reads TGTGCCAGCAGCAAGTTAGGGGACAGGGTCTACAATGAGCAGTTCTTC.

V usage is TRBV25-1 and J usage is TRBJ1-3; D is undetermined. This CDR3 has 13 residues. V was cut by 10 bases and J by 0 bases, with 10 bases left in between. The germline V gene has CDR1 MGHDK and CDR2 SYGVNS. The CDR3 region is CATKWSSGNTIYF. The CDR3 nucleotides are TGTGCCACCAAATGGAGCTCTGGAAACACCATATATTTT.

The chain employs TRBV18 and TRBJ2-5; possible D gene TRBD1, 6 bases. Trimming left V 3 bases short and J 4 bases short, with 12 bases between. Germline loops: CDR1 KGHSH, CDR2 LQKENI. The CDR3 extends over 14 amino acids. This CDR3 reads CASSPEQGRETQYF. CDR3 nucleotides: TGTGCCAGCTCACCTGAGCAGGGGCGAGAGACCCAGTACTTC.

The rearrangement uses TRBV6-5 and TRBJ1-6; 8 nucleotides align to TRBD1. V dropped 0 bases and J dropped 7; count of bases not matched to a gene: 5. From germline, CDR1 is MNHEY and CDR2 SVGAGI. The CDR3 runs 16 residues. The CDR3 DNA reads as TGTGCCAGCAGTTACTCGATTCAGGGGGCCAATTCACCCCTCCACTTT. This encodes CASSYSIQGANSPLHF.

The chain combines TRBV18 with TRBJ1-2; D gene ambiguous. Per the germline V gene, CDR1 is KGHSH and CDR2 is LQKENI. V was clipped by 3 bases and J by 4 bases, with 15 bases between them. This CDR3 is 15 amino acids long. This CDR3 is CASSPTPIGGYGYTF. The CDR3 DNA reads TGTGCCAGCTCACCGACCCCGATAGGCGGCTATGGCTACACCTTC.

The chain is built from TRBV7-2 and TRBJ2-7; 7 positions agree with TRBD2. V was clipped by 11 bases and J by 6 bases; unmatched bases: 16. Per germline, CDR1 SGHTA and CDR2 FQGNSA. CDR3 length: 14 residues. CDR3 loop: CASGTAGVRVEQYF. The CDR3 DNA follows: TGTGCCTCAGGCACGGCGGGGGTCCGGGTCGAGCAGTACTTC. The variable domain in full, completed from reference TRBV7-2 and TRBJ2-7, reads GAGVSQSPSNKVTEKGKDVELRCDPISGHTALYWYRQSLGQGLEFLIYFQGNSAPDKSGLPSDRFSAERTGGSVSTLTIQRTQQEDSAVYLCASGTAGVRVEQYFGPGTRLTVT.

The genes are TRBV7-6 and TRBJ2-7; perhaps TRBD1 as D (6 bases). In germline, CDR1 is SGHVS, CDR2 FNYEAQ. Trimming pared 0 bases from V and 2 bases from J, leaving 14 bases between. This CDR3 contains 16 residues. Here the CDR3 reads CASSLASGTTTYEQYF. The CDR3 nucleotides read TGTGCCAGCAGCTTAGCTTCCGGGACAACCACCTACGAGCAGTACTTC. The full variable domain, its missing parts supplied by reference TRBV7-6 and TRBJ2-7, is GAGVSQSPRYKVTKRGQDVALRCDPISGHVSLYWYRQALGQGPEFLTYFNYEAQQDKSGLPNDRFSAERPEGSISTLTIQRTEQRDSAMYRCASSLASGTTTYEQYFGPGTRLTVT.

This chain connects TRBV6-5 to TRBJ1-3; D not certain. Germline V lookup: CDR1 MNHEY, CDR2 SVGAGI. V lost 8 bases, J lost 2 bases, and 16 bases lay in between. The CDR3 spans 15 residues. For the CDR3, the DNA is TGTGCCAGCCTGACTGCGGCAGCTCCTGGAAACACCATATATTTT. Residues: CASLTAAAPGNTIYF.

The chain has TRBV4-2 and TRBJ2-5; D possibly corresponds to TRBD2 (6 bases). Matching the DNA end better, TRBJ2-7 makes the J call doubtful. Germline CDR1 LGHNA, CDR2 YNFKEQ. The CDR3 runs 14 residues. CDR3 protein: CASSQGRGGYEQYF. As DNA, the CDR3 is TGTGCCAGCAGCCAAGGACGGGGAGGCTACGAGCAGTACTTC.

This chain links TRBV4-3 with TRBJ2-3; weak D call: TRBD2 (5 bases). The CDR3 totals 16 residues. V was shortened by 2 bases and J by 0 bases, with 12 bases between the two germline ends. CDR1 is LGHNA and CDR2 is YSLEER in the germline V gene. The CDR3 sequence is CASSQSGGLSTDTQYF. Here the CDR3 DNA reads TGCGCCAGCAGCCAAAGCGGTGGGCTTAGCACAGATACGCAGTATTTT.

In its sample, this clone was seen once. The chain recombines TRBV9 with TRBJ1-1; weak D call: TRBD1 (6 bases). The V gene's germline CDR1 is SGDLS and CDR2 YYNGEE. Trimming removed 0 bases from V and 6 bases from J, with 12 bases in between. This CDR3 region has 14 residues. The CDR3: CASSVEYRDAEAFF. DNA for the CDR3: TGTGCCAGCAGCGTAGAGTACAGGGACGCTGAAGCTTTCTTT.